The 21 T cell receptor beta chains listed next were all sequenced from one sample in a study of PD-1 blockade in mismatch repair-deficient tumors. The assay was immunoSEQ multiplex PCR, and TCRdb's table has in-frame clones only and misses some. The data contain more than 90,000 clones, 60% to 85% of them singletons. Sequencing was performed on peripheral blood, taken roughly 60 weeks after starting pembrolizumab. Receptors were obtained from an adult with mismatch repair-deficient cancer.

The J gene is TRBJ2-7, the V gene TRBV5-6; 7 nucleotides match TRBD1. This CDR3 is 12 amino acids long. Germline values: CDR1 SGHDT, CDR2 YYEEEE. V dropped 4 bases and J dropped 5; count of bases not matched to a gene: 3. The chain's CDR3 is CASSETGNEQYF. DNA for the CDR3: TGTGCCAGCAGCGAGACAGGGAACGAGCAGTACTTC.

This rearrangement joins TRBV7-2 to TRBJ1-2; 11 bases are a match to TRBD1. CDR1 is SGHTA and CDR2 is FQGNSA in the germline V gene. The CDR3 has 17 amino acids. The V and J ends lost 1 base and 0 bases, in that order; junction bases with no gene match: 4. CDR3 in amino acids: CASSLGGTGGANYGYTF. The DNA of the CDR3 is TGTGCCAGCAGCTTAGGCGGGACAGGGGGGGCTAACTATGGCTACACCTTC.

The chain uses TRBV6-5 and TRBJ2-7; TRBD2 aligns across 8 bases. Per germline, CDR1 MNHEY and CDR2 SVGAGI. The V and J ends lost 4 bases and 0 bases, in that order; junction bases with no gene match: 2. The CDR3 length is 14 residues. The CDR3 DNA sequence: TGTGCCAGCAGTTTGGGGACTAGCTCCTACGAGCAGTACTTC. Its translation: CASSLGTSSYEQYF.

The V and J genes are TRBV7-9 and TRBJ1-2; a possible D gene is TRBD1 (6 bases). The germline CDR1 and CDR2 sequences are SEHNR and FQNEAQ (reference sequence). The CDR3 loop spans 15 amino acids. The V end was cut by 3 bases, the J end by 8 bases, with 19 bases between. CDR3 amino acids: CASSFESGGGRGYTF. The CDR3 DNA reads TGTGCCAGCAGCTTCGAGTCAGGTGGGGGCCGGGGCTACACCTTC.

The chain recombines TRBV6-1 with TRBJ1-1, with D uncertain. V was clipped by 6 bases and J by 4 bases, with 12 bases between them. The V gene's germline CDR1 is MNHNS and CDR2 SASEGT. CDR3 length equals 13 residues. The CDR3 DNA is TGTGCCAGCAGAGGCAGCCTGGGCACTGAAGCTTTCTTT. As protein: CASRGSLGTEAFF.

This chain uses TRBV28 with TRBJ1-1; 9 bases are a match to TRBD1. V lost 7 bases to trimming and J lost 1 base; unmatched junction nucleotides: 7. This CDR3 spans 15 amino acids. Germline CDR1 MDHEN, CDR2 SYDVKM. The CDR3 protein is CASTLNRGQNTEAFF. CDR3 DNA: TGTGCCAGCACCCTAAACAGGGGGCAGAACACTGAAGCTTTCTTT.

The chain recombines TRBV11-3 with TRBJ2-7, with 7 nucleotides matching TRBD1. The CDR3 sequence is 15 residues long. CDR1 SGHNT and CDR2 YENEEA come from the germline V gene. Trimming took 2 bases from V and 2 from J; bases not matched to a gene: 6. The CDR3 sequence: CASSLRQGVTYEQYF. In nucleotides, the CDR3 is TGTGCCAGCAGCTTAAGACAGGGAGTTACCTACGAGCAGTACTTC.

The chain has TRBV6-6 and TRBJ2-3; 10 positions agree with TRBD1. Germline V gene lookup returns CDR1 MNHNY and CDR2 SVGAGI (reference sequence). CDR3 length: 16 residues. V shed 6 bases and J 4 bases; nucleotides not matched to a gene: 10. CDR3 loop: CASSPDRGRVPDTQYF. The CDR3, as DNA: TGTGCCAGCAGCCCCGACAGGGGGCGCGTCCCAGATACGCAGTATTTT.

The genes are TRBV10-3 and TRBJ2-5; 9 bases align to TRBD2. Germline trimming cut 8 bases from V and 4 bases from J; bases unmatched to any gene: 2. The CDR3 loop spans 12 amino acids. Germline V gives CDR1 ENHRY, CDR2 SYGVKD. CDR3 region: CAIGGRGETQYF. The CDR3 nucleotides are TGTGCCATCGGCGGGAGGGGAGAGACCCAGTACTTC.

The CDR3 protein is CASCASGTRGTQYF. CDR3 in DNA: TGTGCCAGCTGTGCTAGCGGGACACGCGGTACGCAGTATTTT. The chain employs TRBV28 and TRBJ2-3, with TRBD2 matching over 9 bases. From germline, CDR1 is MDHEN and CDR2 SYDVKM. This CDR3 has 14 residues. Germline trimming cut 8 bases from V and 8 bases from J; bases unmatched to any gene: 11.

The V call is TRBV7-9, the J call TRBJ1-2, with a tentative D call TRBD1 (5 bases). CDR3 size: 15 residues. V lost 4 bases and J 8 bases, leaving 20 bases between the germline ends. Germline V lookup: CDR1 SEHNR, CDR2 FQNEAQ (reference sequence). CDR3 bases: TGTGCCAGCAGCTCCGGGACTGCTTACTTATACGGCTACACCTTC. As protein: CASSSGTAYLYGYTF.

This clone was observed once. This CDR3 reads CASSLGQGGYEQYF. The CDR3 bases are TGTGCCAGCAGCTTGGGACAGGGTGGCTACGAGCAGTACTTC. The rearrangement joins TRBV7-6 to TRBJ2-7, with 9 bases aligning to TRBD1. This CDR3 comprises 14 residues. The ends lost 3 bases at V and 3 bases at J; junction bases unmatched: 3. Germline assignment: CDR1 SGHVS and CDR2 FNYEAQ.

This clone has a handful of counts. This chain connects TRBV7-8 to TRBJ2-7; the D gene is possibly TRBD1 (6 bases). Trimming cost V 5 bases and J 2 bases, with 13 bases left between them. CDR1 and CDR2 from the germline V gene are SGHVS and FQNEAQ. This CDR3 is built from 14 residues. DNA of the CDR3: TGTGCCAGCAGCCCACAGGGTTTGGCCTACGAGCAGTACTTC. Its translation: CASSPQGLAYEQYF.

This chain links TRBV11-3 with TRBJ2-3; D is uncertain. V was cut by 5 bases and J by 0 bases, with 9 bases left in between. In germline, CDR1 is SGHNT, CDR2 YENEEA. The CDR3 extends over 14 amino acids. The CDR3 reads CASSPYSSTDTQYF. CDR3 DNA sequence: TGTGCCAGCAGCCCCTATAGTAGCACAGATACGCAGTATTTT.

This clone was detected once. The chain links TRBV28 to TRBJ1-1, with D hard to call. Trimming shortened V by 6 bases and J by 1 base, and 12 bases separated the two germline ends. CDR1 MDHEN and CDR2 SYDVKM come from the germline V gene. CDR3 length equals 14 residues. CDR3 residues: CASSPAPRNTEAFF. The DNA for the CDR3 is TGTGCCAGCAGCCCCGCCCCCCGGAACACTGAAGCTTTCTTT.

The rearrangement uses TRBV10-3 and TRBJ2-1; TRBD2 is a possible D gene (6 bases). Germline V gives CDR1 ENHRY, CDR2 SYGVKD. Trimming shortened V by 0 bases and J by 9 bases, and 21 bases separated the two germline ends. This CDR3 spans 17 amino acids. Here the CDR3 reads CAISESMASAKQGEQFF. CDR3 nucleotides: TGTGCCATCAGTGAGTCCATGGCTAGCGCAAAGCAAGGTGAGCAGTTCTTC.

The rearrangement links TRBV19 to TRBJ2-1; TRBD1 aligns across 8 bases. The germline V gene has CDR1 LNHDA and CDR2 SQIVND (reference sequence). The CDR3 has 13 residues. Trimming cost V 6 bases and J 8 bases; bases outside gene matches: 6. Written as DNA, the CDR3 is TGTGCCAGTAGGAGGCAGGGGGCAGATGAGCAGTTCTTC. Protein sequence: CASRRQGADEQFF.

The J gene is TRBJ2-1, the V gene TRBV19; 12 nucleotides agree with TRBD2. Per germline, CDR1 LNHDA and CDR2 SQIVND (reference sequence). The CDR3 runs to 16 residues. V lost 3 bases and J lost 8; bases outside the gene matches: 8. CDR3 nucleotide sequence: TGTGCCAGTAGTATCCTACTAGCGGGAGGTCGGGATGAGCAGTTCTTC. Protein: CASSILLAGGRDEQFF.

This clone was seen a few times. J is TRBJ1-5 and V is TRBV19, with D possibly being TRBD1 (6 bases). The germline V gene encodes CDR1 LNHDA and CDR2 SQIVND (reference sequence). Trimming took off 7 bases at V and 1 base at J, with 14 bases between the two ends. The CDR3 has 15 residues. The CDR3 region is CASIGGTLSNQPQHF. The CDR3 DNA follows: TGTGCCAGTATAGGGGGGACCTTAAGCAATCAGCCCCAGCATTTT. The full variable domain, rest sourced from reference TRBV19 and TRBJ1-5, is DGGITQSPKYLFRKEGQNVTLSCEQNLNHDAMYWYRQDPGQGLRLIYYSQIVNDFQKGDIAEGYSVSREKKESFPLTVTSAQKNPTAFYLCASIGGTLSNQPQHFGDGTRLSIL.

The V gene is TRBV29-1, the J gene TRBJ2-3; 10 nucleotides align to TRBD1. V shed 5 bases and J 3 bases; nucleotides not matched to a gene: 2. Germline V gene data show CDR1 as SQVTM and CDR2 as ANQGSEA. The CDR3 runs to 13 residues. The CDR3: CSVPGQGTDTQYF. The CDR3 nucleotides read TGCAGCGTTCCGGGACAGGGGACAGATACGCAGTATTTT.

This clone was counted between two and nine times. The rearrangement joins TRBV9 to TRBJ2-3; D unresolved. CDR1 and CDR2 (germline): SGDLS, YYNGEE. This CDR3 is built from 14 residues. V gave up 4 bases and J gave up 6 bases, with 15 bases separating them. CDR3 in amino acids: CASSLTSNTDTQYF. Written as DNA, the CDR3 is TGTGCCAGCAGCCTCACCTCAAACACGGATACGCAGTATTTT.